This TCR beta chain was identified in a study of OX40 agonist ivuxolimab in advanced cancers. Study in general: Patients were dosed with the agonistic anti-OX40 (CD134) antibody ivuxolimab. People in dose escalation had one of these cancers: hepatocellular carcinoma, melanoma, renal cell or head and neck cancer.

CDR3 size: 17 residues. J was trimmed by 5 bases and V by 4 bases; bases with no gene match: 12. Germline V CDR1 and CDR2: WNHNN, SYGVQD (reference sequence). The protocol was immunoSEQ multiplex PCR, while the TCRdb copy is restricted to in-frame clones and leaves out a portion. Of 77,000 or so clones detected, approximately 92% appear once; the ten largest clones hold about 0.34%. The chain carries TRBV10-1 and TRBJ1-4, with 8 nucleotides matching TRBD1. The clonotype comes from an adult with an advanced solid tumor such as melanoma, head and neck, liver or kidney cancer. The sequencing used CD4+ or CD8+ T cells sorted from blood, collected in a trial of the OX40 agonist ivuxolimab. The CDR3 nucleotides are TGCGCCAGCAGTGTTTTCCCCAGGGGGCAAACGAATGAAAAACTGTTTTTT. Amino acid sequence: CASSVFPRGQTNEKLFF.